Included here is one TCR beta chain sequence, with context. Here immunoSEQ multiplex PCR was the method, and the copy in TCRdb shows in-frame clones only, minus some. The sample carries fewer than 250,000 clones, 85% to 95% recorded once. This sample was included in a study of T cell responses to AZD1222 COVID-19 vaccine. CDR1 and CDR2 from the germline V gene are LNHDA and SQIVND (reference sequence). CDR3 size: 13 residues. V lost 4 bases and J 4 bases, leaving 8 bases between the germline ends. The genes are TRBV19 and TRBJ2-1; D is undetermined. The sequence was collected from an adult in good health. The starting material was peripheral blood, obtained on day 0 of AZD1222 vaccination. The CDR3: CASSTQLYNEQFF. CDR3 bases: TGTGCCAGTAGTACCCAACTATACAATGAGCAGTTCTTC.